One sample yielded the 7 T cell receptor beta chains listed below, sequenced in a study of blood T cells in healthy people across ages. Primers used in a second PCR of about 6 to 11 cycles were a sample-barcoded 5' primer and a J-beta primer mix. TCRdb passed the 5' RACE reads through MiXCR, listing each CDR3 protein once. The profile covers around 1,500,000 distinct CDR3 sequences, with roughly 40% appearing a single time and 7% to 9% taken by the ten largest. Sequenced sample: blood. The source of these receptors is a woman under 30 in good health.

J is TRBJ2-1 and V is TRBV7-2; D is perhaps TRBD1 (6 bases). The CDR3 runs to 13 residues. CDR1 is SGHTA and CDR2 is FQGNSA in the germline V gene. With 10 bases removed from V and 0 bases from J, the gap between germline ends came to 10 bases. CDR3 sequence reads: CATGQISYNEQFF. In DNA, the CDR3 is TGTGCCACCGGACAGATCTCCTACAATGAGCAGTTCTTC.

This clonotype was observed a handful of times. V and J are TRBV28 and TRBJ1-4, with D unclear. The CDR3 runs 13 residues. CDR1 MDHEN and CDR2 SYDVKM come from the germline V gene. V was trimmed by 5 bases and J by 7 bases, leaving 11 bases between them. CDR3 sequence reads: CASSAVPIEKLFF. DNA for the CDR3: TGTGCCAGCAGTGCCGTTCCTATTGAAAAACTGTTTTTT.

The chain employs TRBV24-1 and TRBJ2-2; D uncertain. In germline, CDR1 is KGHDR, CDR2 SFDVKD. CDR3 length: 14 amino acids. The V and J ends lost 5 bases and 2 bases respectively, with 8 bases between them. The CDR3 coding sequence is TGTGCCACCAGTGCGGCAGACAACACCGGGGAGCTGTTTTTT. Residues: CATSAADNTGELFF.

The V gene is TRBV19, the J gene TRBJ2-1; D remains ambiguous. The CDR3 length is 12 residues. The germline gives CDR1 LNHDA, CDR2 SQIVND (reference sequence). V was shortened by 4 bases and J by 8 bases, with 9 bases between the two germline ends. As DNA, the CDR3 is TGTGCCAGTAGTAATCTTGACGATGAGCAGTTCTTC. This encodes CASSNLDDEQFF. The variable domain in full, with the rest retrieved from reference TRBV19 and TRBJ2-1, is DGGITQSPKYLFRKEGQNVTLSCEQNLNHDAMYWYRQDPGQGLRLIYYSQIVNDFQKGDIAEGYSVSREKKESFPLTVTSAQKNPTAFYLCASSNLDDEQFFGPGTRLTVL.

This clonotype was counted a few times. The chain couples TRBV7-2 to TRBJ2-7, with 7 positions matching TRBD2. Germline CDR1 reads SGHTA; CDR2 reads FQGNSA. The CDR3 has 16 residues. Trimming at V came to 4 bases and at J to 2 bases, leaving 11 bases not matched to a gene. This CDR3 reads CASSSFRAGDAYEQYF. DNA for the CDR3: TGTGCCAGCAGCTCCTTCCGTGCGGGGGATGCCTACGAGCAGTACTTC. The whole variable domain, remainder taken from reference TRBV7-2 and TRBJ2-7, is GAGVSQSPSNKVTEKGKDVELRCDPISGHTALYWYRQSLGQGLEFLIYFQGNSAPDKSGLPSDRFSAERTGGSVSTLTIQRTQQEDSAVYLCASSSFRAGDAYEQYFGPGTRLTVT.

V is TRBV6-4 and J is TRBJ2-3, with 9 bases that match TRBD2. The length of the CDR3 is 15 residues. V lost 5 bases to trimming and J lost 6 bases; unmatched junction nucleotides: 9. Germline V gene data show CDR1 as MRHNA and CDR2 as SNTAGT. In nucleotides, the CDR3 is TGTGCCAGCAGTCCGGGACTAGCAAGTTCCGATACGCAGTATTTT. It encodes CASSPGLASSDTQYF.

The rearrangement joins TRBV2 to TRBJ2-7; TRBD1 matches at 7 bases. Trimming at V came to 5 bases and at J to 6 bases, leaving 10 bases not matched to a gene. The length of the CDR3 is 14 residues. Germline V gene sequence: CDR1 SNHLY, CDR2 FYNNEI. This CDR3 is CASSLETGKCEQYF. The CDR3 DNA follows: TGTGCCAGCAGTTTGGAGACAGGGAAGTGCGAGCAGTACTTC.